This section outlines one T cell receptor beta chain sequence together with its context. The sample comes from a study of CXCR3-negative and CXCR3-positive naive CD8 T cells. This CDR3 spans 16 amino acids. Germline values: CDR1 SGHKS, CDR2 YYEKEE (reference sequence). TRB cDNA libraries were made by UMI-labeled 5' RACE. TCRdb re-analyzed the 5' RACE reads; it lists each CDR3 protein once, without DNA. This sample contains over 20,000 distinct CDR3 sequences. The receptor was derived from a human donor in good health. Some clones in this sample may be carry-over from other donors' samples. The chain joins TRBV5-5 to TRBJ2-7; TCRdb's D gene call, TRBD1, goes unchecked for lack of DNA. Sequencing was carried out using naive CXCR3- CD8+ T cells from blood. Subset meaning: CD45RO-CCR7+CD27+CD95- naive CD8+ T cells lacking CXCR3 (TNR3-). CDR3 region: CASSLTGPRGPYEQYF.